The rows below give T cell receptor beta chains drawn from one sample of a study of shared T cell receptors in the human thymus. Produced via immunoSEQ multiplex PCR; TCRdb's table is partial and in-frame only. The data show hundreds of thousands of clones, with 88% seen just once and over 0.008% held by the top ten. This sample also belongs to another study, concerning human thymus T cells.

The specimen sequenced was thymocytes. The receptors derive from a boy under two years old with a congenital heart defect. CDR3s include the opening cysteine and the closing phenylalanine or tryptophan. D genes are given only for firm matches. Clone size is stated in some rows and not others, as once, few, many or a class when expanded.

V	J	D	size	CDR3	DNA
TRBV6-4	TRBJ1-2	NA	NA	CASSDSGGVDGYTF	TGTGCCAGCAGTGACTCCGGGGGAGTGGATGGCTACACCTTC
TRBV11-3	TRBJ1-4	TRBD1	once	CASSSPQGATNEKLFF	TGTGCCAGCAGCTCACCGCAGGGGGCAACTAATGAAAAACTGTTTTTT
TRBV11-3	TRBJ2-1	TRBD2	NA	CASGGEGWENEQFF	TGTGCCAGCGGGGGGGAGGGCTGGGAGAATGAGCAGTTCTTC
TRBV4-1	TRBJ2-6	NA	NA	CASSQGAGAFSGANVLTF	TGCGCCAGCAGCCAAGGAGCCGGTGCTTTCTCTGGGGCCAACGTCCTGACTTTC
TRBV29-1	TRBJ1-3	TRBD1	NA	CSVERTGDSGNTIYF	TGCAGCGTTGAAAGGACAGGGGACTCTGGAAACACCATATATTTT
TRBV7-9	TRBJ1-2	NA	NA	CASSWGRGRDYGYTF	TGTGCCAGCAGCTGGGGCAGGGGTAGGGACTATGGCTACACCTTC
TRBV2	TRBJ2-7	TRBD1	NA	CASRQTGNRDEQYF	TGTGCCAGCAGGCAGACAGGGAATCGCGACGAGCAGTACTTC
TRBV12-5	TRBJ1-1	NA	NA	CASGLKQGKGTEAFF	TGTGCTAGTGGTTTGAAACAGGGAAAAGGCACTGAAGCTTTCTTT
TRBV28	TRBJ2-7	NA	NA	CASSDNGARTEQYF	TGTGCCAGCAGTGATAATGGGGCCCGAACCGAGCAGTACTTC
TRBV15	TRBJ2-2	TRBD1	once	CATEGQGRNENTGELFF	TGTGCCACCGAGGGACAGGGGAGGAACGAGAACACCGGGGAGCTGTTTTTT
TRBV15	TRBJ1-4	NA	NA	CATSRLEGGRGEKLFF	TGTGCCACCAGCAGACTCGAGGGGGGGCGGGGAGAAAAACTGTTTTTT
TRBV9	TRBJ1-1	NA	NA	CASSPRSSETEAFF	TGTGCCAGCAGCCCTCGTTCTTCTGAGACTGAAGCTTTCTTT
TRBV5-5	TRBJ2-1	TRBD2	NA	CASSWEGSGAYNEQFF	TGTGCCAGCAGCTGGGAGGGGAGCGGAGCCTACAATGAGCAGTTCTTC
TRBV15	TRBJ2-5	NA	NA	CATSRAQRKETQYF	TGTGCCACCAGCAGAGCTCAGCGGAAAGAGACCCAGTACTTC
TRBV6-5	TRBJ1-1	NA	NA	CASSSPAHRGTEAFF	TGTGCCAGCAGTTCTCCGGCCCACCGGGGGACTGAAGCTTTCTTT
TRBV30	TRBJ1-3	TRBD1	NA	CAWRRDHRGSGNTIYF	TGTGCCTGGAGGAGAGACCACAGGGGGTCGGGAAACACCATATATTTT
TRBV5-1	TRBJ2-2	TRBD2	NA	CASRTLGLAGVPPTRELFF	TGCGCCAGCCGTACTTTAGGCTTAGCGGGAGTGCCCCCCACCCGGGAGCTGTTTTTT
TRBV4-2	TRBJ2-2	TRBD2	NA	CASSLLIAGVGTGELFF	TGTGCCAGCAGCCTACTGATAGCGGGAGTAGGAACCGGGGAGCTGTTTTTT
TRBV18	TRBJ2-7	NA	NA	CASSDTDRDSHEQYF	TGTGCCAGCTCAGACACTGACAGGGACTCTCACGAGCAGTACTTC